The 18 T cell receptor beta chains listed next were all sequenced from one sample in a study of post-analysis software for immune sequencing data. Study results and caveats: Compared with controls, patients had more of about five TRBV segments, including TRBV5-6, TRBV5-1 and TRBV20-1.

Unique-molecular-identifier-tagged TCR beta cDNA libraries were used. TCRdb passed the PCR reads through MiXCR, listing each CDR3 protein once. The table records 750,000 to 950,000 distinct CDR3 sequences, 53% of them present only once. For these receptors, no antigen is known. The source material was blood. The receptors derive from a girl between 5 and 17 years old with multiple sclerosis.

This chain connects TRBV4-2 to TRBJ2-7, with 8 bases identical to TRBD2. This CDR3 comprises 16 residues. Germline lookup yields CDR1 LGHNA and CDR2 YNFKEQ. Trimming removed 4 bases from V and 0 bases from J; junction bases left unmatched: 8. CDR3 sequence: CASSRPELAGSYEQYF. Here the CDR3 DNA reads TGTGCCAGCAGCCGACCGGAGCTAGCGGGCTCCTACGAGCAGTACTTC.

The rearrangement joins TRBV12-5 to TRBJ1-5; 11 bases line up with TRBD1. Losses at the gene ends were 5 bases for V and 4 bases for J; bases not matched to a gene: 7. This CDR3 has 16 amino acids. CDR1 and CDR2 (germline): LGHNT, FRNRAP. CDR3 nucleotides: TGTGCTAGTGGTCCAGGGACAGGGGGAAATAATCAGCCCCAGCATTTT. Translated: CASGPGTGGNNQPQHF.

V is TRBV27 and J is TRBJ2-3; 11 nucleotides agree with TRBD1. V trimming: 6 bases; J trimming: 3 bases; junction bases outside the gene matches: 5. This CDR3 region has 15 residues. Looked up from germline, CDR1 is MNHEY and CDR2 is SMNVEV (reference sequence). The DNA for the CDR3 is TGTGCCAGCAGCTGGACAGGGGGCGAGACAGATACGCAGTATTTT. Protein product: CASSWTGGETDTQYF.

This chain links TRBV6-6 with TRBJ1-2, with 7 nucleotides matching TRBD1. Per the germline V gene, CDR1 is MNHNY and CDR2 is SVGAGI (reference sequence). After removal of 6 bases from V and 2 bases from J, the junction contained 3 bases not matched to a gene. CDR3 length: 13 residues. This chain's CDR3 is CASRVRGNYGYTF. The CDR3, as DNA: TGTGCCAGCAGAGTCAGGGGGAACTATGGCTACACCTTC.

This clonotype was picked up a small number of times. The CDR3 DNA sequence: TGTGCCAGCAGCTTAACGACTAGCGGGGGCCCCCTCGGGGATACGCAGTATTTT. Translated, it gives CASSLTTSGGPLGDTQYF. The rearrangement links TRBV7-2 to TRBJ2-3, with TRBD2 matching over 12 bases. The CDR3 is 18 residues long. CDR1 SGHTA and CDR2 FQGNSA come from the germline V gene. V lost 2 bases to trimming and J lost 6 bases; unmatched junction nucleotides: 12.

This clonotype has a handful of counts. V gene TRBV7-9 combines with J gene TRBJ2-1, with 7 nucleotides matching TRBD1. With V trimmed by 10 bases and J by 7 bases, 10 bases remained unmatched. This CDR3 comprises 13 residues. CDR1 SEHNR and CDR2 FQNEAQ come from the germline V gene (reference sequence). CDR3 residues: CAITYRGPNEQFF. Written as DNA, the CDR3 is TGTGCCATCACTTACAGGGGCCCAAATGAGCAGTTCTTC.

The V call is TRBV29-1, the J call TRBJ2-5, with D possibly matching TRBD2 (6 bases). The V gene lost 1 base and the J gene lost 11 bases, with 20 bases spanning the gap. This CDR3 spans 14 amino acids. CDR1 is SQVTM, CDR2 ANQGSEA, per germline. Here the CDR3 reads CSVEAGLPYNEQYF. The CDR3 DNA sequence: TGCAGCGTTGAAGCTGGACTACCATACAATGAGCAGTACTTC.

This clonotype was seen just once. As DNA, the CDR3 is TGCGCCAGCAGCTTGGAAGCAGGACTAGCGGGAAGCACAGATACGCAGTATTTT. Translation gives CASSLEAGLAGSTDTQYF. The chain combines TRBV5-1 with TRBJ2-3, with 12 bases lining up with TRBD2. Unmatched junction bases numbered 5, after V lost 0 bases and J lost 0 bases. CDR1 and CDR2 from the germline V gene are SGHRS and YFSETQ. The CDR3 loop spans 18 amino acids.

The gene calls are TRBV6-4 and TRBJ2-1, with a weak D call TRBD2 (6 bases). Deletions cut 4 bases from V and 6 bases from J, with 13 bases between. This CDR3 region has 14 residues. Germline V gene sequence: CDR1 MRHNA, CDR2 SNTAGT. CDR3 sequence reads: CASSGSAGLNEQFF. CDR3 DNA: TGTGCCAGCAGTGGGTCGGCGGGGCTCAATGAGCAGTTCTTC.

CDR3 sequence: CASSQEPGFVVGETQYF. CDR3 nucleotide sequence: TGCGCCAGCAGCCAAGAACCAGGGTTTGTTGTCGGGGAGACCCAGTACTTC. This sequence joins TRBV4-1 and TRBJ2-7; possibly TRBD1 for D (5 bases). The J call may be incorrect, as the DNA end agrees better with TRBJ2-5. CDR1 and CDR2 (germline): MGHRA, YSYEKL. CDR3 length: 17 amino acids.

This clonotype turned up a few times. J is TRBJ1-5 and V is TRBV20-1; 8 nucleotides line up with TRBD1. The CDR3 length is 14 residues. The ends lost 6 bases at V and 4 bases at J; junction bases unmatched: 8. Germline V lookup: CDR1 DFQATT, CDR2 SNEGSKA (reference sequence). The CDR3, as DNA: TGCAGTGCGATGCAGGGGGCTCAGAATCAGCCCCAGCATTTT. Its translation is CSAMQGAQNQPQHF.

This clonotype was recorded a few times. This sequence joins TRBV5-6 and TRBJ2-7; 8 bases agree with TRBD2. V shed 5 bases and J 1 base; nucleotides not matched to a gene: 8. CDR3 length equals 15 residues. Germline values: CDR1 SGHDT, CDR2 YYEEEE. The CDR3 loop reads CASRLAGPPSYEQYF. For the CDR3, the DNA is TGTGCCAGCAGATTAGCGGGGCCACCTTCCTACGAGCAGTACTTC. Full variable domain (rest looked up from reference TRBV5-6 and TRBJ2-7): DAGVTQSPTHLIKTRGQQVTLRCSPKSGHDTVSWYQQALGQGPQFIFQYYEEEERQRGNFPDRFSGHQFPNYSSELNVNALLLGDSALYLCASRLAGPPSYEQYFGPGTRLTVT.

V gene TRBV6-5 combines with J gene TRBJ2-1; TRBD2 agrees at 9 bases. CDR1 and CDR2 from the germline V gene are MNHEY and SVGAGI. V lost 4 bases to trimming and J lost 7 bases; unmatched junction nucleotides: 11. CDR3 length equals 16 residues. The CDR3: CASSSRGLAGPNEQFF. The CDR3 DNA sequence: TGTGCCAGCAGTTCCAGGGGACTAGCAGGACCGAATGAGCAGTTCTTC.

The DNA of the CDR3 is TGCAGCGTTGATGGGCAGGGTGTCGGCACTGAAGCTTTCTTT. Residues: CSVDGQGVGTEAFF. The chain has TRBV29-1 and TRBJ1-1; weak D call: TRBD1 (5 bases). V lost 3 bases and J lost 4, with 15 bases in between. This CDR3 is 14 amino acids long. Germline lookup yields CDR1 SQVTM and CDR2 ANQGSEA. Filled out from reference TRBV29-1 and TRBJ1-1, the complete variable domain reads SAVISQKPSRDICQRGTSLTIQCQVDSQVTMMFWYRQQPGQSLTLIATANQGSEATYESGFVIDKFPISRPNLTFSTLTVSNMSPEDSSIYLCSVDGQGVGTEAFFGQGTRLTVV.

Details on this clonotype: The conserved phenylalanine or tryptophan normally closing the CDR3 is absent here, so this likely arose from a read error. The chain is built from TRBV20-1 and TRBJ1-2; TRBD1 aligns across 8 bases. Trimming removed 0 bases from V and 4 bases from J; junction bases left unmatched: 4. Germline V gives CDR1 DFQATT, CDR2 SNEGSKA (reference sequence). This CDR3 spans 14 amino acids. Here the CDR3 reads CSARDKGTGYGYTC. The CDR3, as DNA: TGCAGTGCTAGAGATAAGGGGACAGGCTATGGCTACACCTGC.

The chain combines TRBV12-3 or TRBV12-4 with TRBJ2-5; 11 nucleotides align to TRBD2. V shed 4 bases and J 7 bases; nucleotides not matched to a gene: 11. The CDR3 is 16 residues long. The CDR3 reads CASSSTSGVSPGTQYF. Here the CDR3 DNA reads TGTGCCAGCAGTTCGACTAGCGGGGTGTCCCCGGGGACCCAGTACTTC.

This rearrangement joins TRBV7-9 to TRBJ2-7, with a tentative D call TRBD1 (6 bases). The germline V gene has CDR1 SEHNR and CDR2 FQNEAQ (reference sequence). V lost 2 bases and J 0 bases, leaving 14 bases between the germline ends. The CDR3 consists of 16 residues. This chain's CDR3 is CASSLLPNRASYEQYF. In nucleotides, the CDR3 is TGTGCCAGCAGCTTATTACCGAACAGGGCCTCCTACGAGCAGTACTTC.

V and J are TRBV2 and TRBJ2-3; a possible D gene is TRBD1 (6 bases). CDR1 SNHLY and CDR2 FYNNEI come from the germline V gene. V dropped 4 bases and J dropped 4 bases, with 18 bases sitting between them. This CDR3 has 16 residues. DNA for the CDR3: TGTGCCAGCAGTGCCCGACTTGGTTGGGGGCCAGATACGCAGTATTTT. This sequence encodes CASSARLGWGPDTQYF.